These T cell receptor beta chains were read from a single sample in a study of blood T cell repertoires in COVID-19. The protocol was immunoSEQ multiplex PCR, while the TCRdb copy is restricted to in-frame clones and leaves out a portion. The sample records fewer than 200,000 clones, approximately 88% being singletons. The sequenced sample consisted of peripheral blood. Receptors originate from a woman aged 55-70 years who had recovered from COVID-19. Both conserved end residues are part of each CDR3. The order of the fields is J gene, clone size, D gene, V gene, CDR3 protein, CDR3 DNA. The D gene is left open where the match is weak. Not all rows give a size; the values are once, few, many and, for expanded clones, a class.

J: TRBJ1-6
size: -
D: TRBD1
V: TRBV7-3
CDR3: CASSPTQGAGNSPLHF
DNA: TGTGCCAGCAGCCCGACACAGGGGGCAGGGAATTCACCCCTCCACTTT

J: TRBJ1-2
size: -
D: TRBD1
V: TRBV5-5
CDR3: CASRSPGQGALGYTF
DNA: TGTGCCAGCAGATCTCCGGGTCAGGGGGCGCTTGGCTACACCTTC

J: TRBJ2-5
size: -
D: TRBD2
V: TRBV5-1
CDR3: CASSLASKAGVQETQYF
DNA: TGCGCCAGCAGCTTGGCCTCCAAAGCGGGGGTCCAAGAGACCCAGTACTTC

J: TRBJ1-1
size: -
D: -
V: TRBV5-5
CDR3: CASSFSTANTEAFF
DNA: TGTGCCAGCAGCTTTTCCACAGCGAACACTGAAGCTTTCTTT

J: TRBJ2-3
size: -
D: -
V: TRBV4-1
CDR3: CASSQEGASGPDTQYF
DNA: TGCGCCAGCAGCCAAGAGGGGGCTAGCGGACCAGATACGCAGTATTTT

J: TRBJ1-1
size: once
D: -
V: TRBV3-1/TRBV3-2
CDR3: CASSHARRAFF
DNA: TGTGCCAGCAGCCATGCCAGGCGCGCTTTCTTT

J: TRBJ2-7
size: -
D: -
V: TRBV29-1
CDR3: CSVEGASYEQYF
DNA: TGCAGCGTTGAAGGGGCCTCCTACGAGCAGTACTTC

J: TRBJ2-1
size: -
D: TRBD2
V: TRBV24-1
CDR3: CATSDLDSGGSYNEQFF
DNA: TGTGCCACCAGTGATTTGGATAGCGGGGGCTCCTACAATGAGCAGTTCTTC

J: TRBJ1-2
size: -
D: TRBD1
V: TRBV5-6
CDR3: CASSFRTGTNYGYTF
DNA: TGTGCCAGCAGCTTCCGGACAGGGACTAACTATGGCTACACCTTC

J: TRBJ2-7
size: -
D: TRBD1
V: TRBV5-6
CDR3: CASSSGTGIEYEQYF
DNA: TGTGCCAGCAGCTCCGGGACAGGGATAGAGTACGAGCAGTACTTC

J: TRBJ1-6
size: -
D: -
V: TRBV15
CDR3: CATSRDLSGYNSPLHF
DNA: TGTGCCACCAGCAGAGACCTCTCCGGGTATAATTCACCCCTCCACTTT

J: TRBJ1-4
size: -
D: TRBD1
V: TRBV5-4
CDR3: CASSSYRGANEKLFF
DNA: TGTGCCAGCAGCTCGTACAGGGGAGCTAATGAAAAACTGTTTTTT

J: TRBJ1-2
size: -
D: TRBD1
V: TRBV6-5
CDR3: CASIYKAGGSITGYTF
DNA: TGTGCCAGCATTTATAAGGCAGGGGGCAGTATAACTGGCTACACCTTC

J: TRBJ1-5
size: -
D: TRBD1
V: TRBV5-1
CDR3: CASSLTGGDQPQHF
DNA: TGCGCCAGCAGCTTGACAGGGGGTGATCAGCCCCAGCATTTT

J: TRBJ2-2
size: -
D: -
V: TRBV7-6
CDR3: CASSKTGYGELFF
DNA: TGTGCCAGCAGCAAGACAGGTTACGGGGAGCTGTTTTTT

J: TRBJ1-2
size: -
D: TRBD1
V: TRBV5-4
CDR3: CASSLQGEVYGYTF
DNA: TGTGCCAGCAGCTTGCAGGGGGAAGTCTATGGCTACACCTTC

J: TRBJ2-7
size: -
D: -
V: TRBV6-2/TRBV6-3
CDR3: CASSYSFGRGNEQYF
DNA: TGTGCCAGCAGTTACTCGTTTGGCAGGGGCAACGAGCAGTACTTC

J: TRBJ2-5
size: -
D: TRBD2
V: TRBV4-2
CDR3: CASSQRGATQETQYF
DNA: TGTGCCAGCAGCCAGCGGGGGGCTACCCAAGAGACCCAGTACTTC

J: TRBJ1-4
size: -
D: -
V: TRBV6-1
CDR3: CASSELGTLGSEKLFF
DNA: TGTGCCAGCAGTGAACTAGGGACTTTGGGAAGTGAAAAACTGTTTTTT

J: TRBJ2-1
size: -
D: TRBD2
V: TRBV6-2/TRBV6-3
CDR3: CASSYWATSGGVYNEQFF
DNA: TGTGCCAGCAGTTACTGGGCCACTAGCGGGGGGGTCTACAATGAGCAGTTCTTC